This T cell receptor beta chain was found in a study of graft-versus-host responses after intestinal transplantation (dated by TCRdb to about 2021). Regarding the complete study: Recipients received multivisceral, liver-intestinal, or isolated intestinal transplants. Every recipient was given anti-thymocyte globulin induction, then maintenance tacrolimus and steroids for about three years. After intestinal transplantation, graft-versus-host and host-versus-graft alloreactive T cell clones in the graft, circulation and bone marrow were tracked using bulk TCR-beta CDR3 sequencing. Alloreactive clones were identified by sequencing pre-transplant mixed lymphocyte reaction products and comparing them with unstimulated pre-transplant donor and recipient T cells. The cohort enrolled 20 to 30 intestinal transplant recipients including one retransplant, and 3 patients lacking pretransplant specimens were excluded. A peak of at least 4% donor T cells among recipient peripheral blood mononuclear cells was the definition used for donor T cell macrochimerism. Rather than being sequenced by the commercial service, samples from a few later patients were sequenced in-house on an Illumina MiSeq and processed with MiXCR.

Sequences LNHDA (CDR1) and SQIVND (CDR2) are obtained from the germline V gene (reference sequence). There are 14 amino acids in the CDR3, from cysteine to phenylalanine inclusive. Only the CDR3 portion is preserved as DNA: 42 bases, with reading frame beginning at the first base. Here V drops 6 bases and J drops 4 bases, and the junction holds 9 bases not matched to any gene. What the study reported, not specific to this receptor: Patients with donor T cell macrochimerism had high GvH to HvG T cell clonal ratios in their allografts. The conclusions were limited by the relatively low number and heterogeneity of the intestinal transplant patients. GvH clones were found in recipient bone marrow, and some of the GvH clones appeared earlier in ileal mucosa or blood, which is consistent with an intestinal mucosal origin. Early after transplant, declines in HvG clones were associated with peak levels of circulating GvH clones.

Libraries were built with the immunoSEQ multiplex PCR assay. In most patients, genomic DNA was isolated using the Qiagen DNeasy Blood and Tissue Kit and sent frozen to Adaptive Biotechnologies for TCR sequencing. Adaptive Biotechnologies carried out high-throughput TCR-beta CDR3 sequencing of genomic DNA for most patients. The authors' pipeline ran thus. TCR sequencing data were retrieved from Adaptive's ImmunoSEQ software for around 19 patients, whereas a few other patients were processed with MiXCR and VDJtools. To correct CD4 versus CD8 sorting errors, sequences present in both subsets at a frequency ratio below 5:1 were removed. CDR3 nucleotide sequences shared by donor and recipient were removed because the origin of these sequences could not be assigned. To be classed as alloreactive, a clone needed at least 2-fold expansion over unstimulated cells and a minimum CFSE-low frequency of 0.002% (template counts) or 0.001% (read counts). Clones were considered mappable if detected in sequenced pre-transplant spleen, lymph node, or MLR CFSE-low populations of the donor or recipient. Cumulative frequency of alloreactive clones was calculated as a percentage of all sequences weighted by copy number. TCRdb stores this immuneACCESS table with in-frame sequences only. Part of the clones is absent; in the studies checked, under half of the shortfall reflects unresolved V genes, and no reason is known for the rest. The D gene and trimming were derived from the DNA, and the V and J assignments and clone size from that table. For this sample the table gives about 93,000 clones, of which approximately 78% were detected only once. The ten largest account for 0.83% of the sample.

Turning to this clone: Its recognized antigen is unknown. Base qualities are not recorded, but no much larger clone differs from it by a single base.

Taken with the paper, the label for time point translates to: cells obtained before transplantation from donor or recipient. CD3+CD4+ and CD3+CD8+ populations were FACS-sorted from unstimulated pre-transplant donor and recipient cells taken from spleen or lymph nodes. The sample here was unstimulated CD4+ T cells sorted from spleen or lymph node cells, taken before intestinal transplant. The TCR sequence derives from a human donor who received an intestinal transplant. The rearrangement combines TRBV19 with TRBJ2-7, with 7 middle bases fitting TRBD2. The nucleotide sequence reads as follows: TGTGCCAGTAGCCGCGGGGGAGGAGGGTACGAGCAGTACTTC. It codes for CASSRGGGGYEQYF.